This T cell receptor (beta chain) came from a study of early T cells in non-severe SARS-CoV-2 infection. Trimming took 4 bases from V and 2 from J; bases not matched to a gene: 3. CDR3 length equals 14 residues. The germline CDR1 and CDR2 sequences are SGHDN and FVKESK. Unique molecular identifiers were affixed to single, distinct cDNA molecules. TCRdb processed the 5' RACE reads anew with MiXCR; each CDR3 protein has one entry. The data contain around 77,000 distinct CDR3 sequences, around 9.1% of them seen just once; the ten biggest clones take up over 6%. A word on this clonotype: The target antigen is unknown.

General study findings and limits: Matching against VDJdb likely underestimated virus-specific expansions, favoring anti-spike CD8.

This clonotype was obtained from an adult who was a healthcare worker with PCR-confirmed SARS-CoV-2 infection or an uninfected control (not recorded which). The rearrangement joins TRBV14 to TRBJ2-7, with 9 bases identical to TRBD1. Sequenced here: whole blood, sampled at baseline. The CDR3 loop is CASSLGQGPYEQYF. The CDR3 DNA follows: TGTGCCAGCAGCCTAGGACAGGGGCCCTACGAGCAGTACTTC.